A selection of T cell receptor beta chains follows, all from one sample in a study of blood T cell repertoires in COVID-19. Only in-frame clones appear in the TCRdb table, and some are missing; sequencing was by immunoSEQ multiplex PCR. The table records around 200,000 clones, about 88% of them present only once. Sequencing was carried out using peripheral blood. The receptors originated from a man aged 18 to 35 with active or convalescent COVID-19. CDR3s include the opening cysteine and the closing phenylalanine or tryptophan. The order of the fields is CDR3 length, J gene, V gene, D gene, clone size, CDR3 DNA, CDR3 protein. The D gene is left open where the match is weak. Only part of the rows carry a size: once, few, many, or a class if the clone is expanded.

13 TRBJ1-2 TRBV28 TRBD1 - TGTGCCAGCAGACGACAGGGGAGCTATGGCTACACCTTC CASRRQGSYGYTF
15 TRBJ1-2 TRBV19 TRBD1 - TGTGCCAGTAGTATGGGACAGCCTAAATCTTATGGCTACACCTTC CASSMGQPKSYGYTF
14 TRBJ2-5 TRBV19 - - TGTGCCAGTAGTACTGGGGGCCAGGGAGAGACCCAGTACTTC CASSTGGQGETQYF
16 TRBJ2-7 TRBV14 - - TGTGCCAGCAGCCAAGTACGCGGGGTGAACATGGACGAGCAGTACTTC CASSQVRGVNMDEQYF
14 TRBJ1-2 TRBV3-1/TRBV3-2 - - TGTGCCAGCAGCCCGAACCAGGCGAACTATGGCTACACCTTC CASSPNQANYGYTF
16 TRBJ2-7 TRBV18 TRBD2 - TGTGCCAGCTCACCAGGGCTAGCGGGAGGGCCCAACGAGCAGTACTTC CASSPGLAGGPNEQYF
14 TRBJ1-5 TRBV7-9 TRBD1 once TGTGCCAGCAGCGTGGGACAGGTCAATCAGCCCCAGCATTTT CASSVGQVNQPQHF
17 TRBJ1-6 TRBV15 - - TGTGCCACCAGCAGACGAACCAGGGGTTCTTATAATTCACCCCTCCACTTT CATSRRTRGSYNSPLHF
13 TRBJ1-6 TRBV6-4 - - TGTGCCAGCAGAAGACAGTATAATTCACCCCTCCACTTT CASRRQYNSPLHF
13 TRBJ1-1 TRBV19 TRBD1 - TGTGCCAGTACCTTAGCACAGGGGGCGCGAGCTTTCTTT CASTLAQGARAFF
13 TRBJ2-2 TRBV5-1 - - TGCGCCAGCAGCTTGGACACCGCTGGGGAGCTGTTTTTT CASSLDTAGELFF
11 TRBJ1-1 TRBV30 - - TGTGCCTGGAGTGCGACAGGACAAGCTTTCTTT CAWSATGQAFF
14 TRBJ1-2 TRBV6-2/TRBV6-3 - few TGTGCCAGCAGTTACTCGAGGCTAGTCTCTGGCTACACCTTC CASSYSRLVSGYTF
15 TRBJ1-1 TRBV19 - once TGTGCCAGTAGTCCTTCCGACAGGCCGAACACTGAAGCTTTCTTT CASSPSDRPNTEAFF
16 TRBJ1-3 TRBV5-1 TRBD1 - TGCGCCAGCAGCTTGGGGGACAGGGGTGCTGGAAACACCATATATTTT CASSLGDRGAGNTIYF
14 TRBJ1-2 TRBV5-4 TRBD1 - TGTGCCAGCAGCGTGGGACAGCCGATCTATGGCTACACCTTC CASSVGQPIYGYTF
13 TRBJ1-1 TRBV21-1 - - TGTGCCAGCAGCTCTCAGGGGGCCACTGAAGCTTTCTTT CASSSQGATEAFF
17 TRBJ2-1 TRBV7-3 - - TGTGCCAGCAGCTTTGGTGCCGCGGGAAGCTCCTACAATGAGCAGTTCTTC CASSFGAAGSSYNEQFF
16 TRBJ2-2 TRBV18 TRBD1 - TGTGCCAGCTCACCGAACAGGGGAACGGACACCGGGGAGCTGTTTTTT CASSPNRGTDTGELFF
14 TRBJ1-4 TRBV3-1/TRBV3-2 - - TGTGCCAGCAGTGCCGGGACACTAGATGAAAAACTGTTTTTT CASSAGTLDEKLFF
13 TRBJ2-1 TRBV5-4 - - TGTGCCAGCAGCTTGGACAGGCTGTTTGAGCAGTTCTTC CASSLDRLFEQFF
14 TRBJ1-2 TRBV19 TRBD1 - TGTGCCAGCCGAGCTCGGGGGACAGGGGAAGGCTACACCTTC CASRARGTGEGYTF
14 TRBJ1-1 TRBV19 - once TGTGCCAGTAGTATAGAAGACAGGTACACTGAAGCTTTCTTT CASSIEDRYTEAFF
13 TRBJ2-3 TRBV5-1 TRBD1 - TGCGCCAGCAGCATAGGACAGGCAGATACGCAGTATTTT CASSIGQADTQYF
15 TRBJ2-4 TRBV5-6 - - TGTGCCAGCAGCTCGTCCAGGATAGCCAAAAACATTCAGTACTTC CASSSSRIAKNIQYF